These T cell receptor beta chains were read from a single sample in a study of blood T cell repertoires in COVID-19. Here immunoSEQ multiplex PCR was the method, and the copy in TCRdb shows in-frame clones only, minus some. This sample yields approximately 200,000 clones, of which roughly 86% are seen a single time; roughly 2.9% belongs to the top ten. Sequencing was carried out using peripheral blood. Receptor source: a woman aged 25 to 39 with active or convalescent COVID-19. CDR3s include the opening cysteine and the closing phenylalanine or tryptophan. Fields, in order: V gene, CDR3 protein.

>TRBV12-3/TRBV12-4
CASSVSGGALFF
>TRBV27
CASSLRLPTNEQFF
>TRBV7-2
CASSFRTDGYTF
>TRBV4-2
CASSQEGAGTEAFF
>TRBV19
CASSIPGGMDEKLFF
>TRBV7-2
CASTLDRNQPQHF
>TRBV6-1
CASSETTAWEQYF
>TRBV30
CAWSDTGTGEKLFF
>TRBV5-5
CASVTGQSTGTQYF
>TRBV11-2
CASSPRDRAGTEAFF
>TRBV12-1
CASSFRSKGRTRGRPQHF
>TRBV9
CASSGGANYGYTF
>TRBV4-1
CASSHFSGRNTDTQYF
>TRBV19
CASREQGALPNTEAFF
>TRBV14
CASSRVLAGSDEQFF
>TRBV18
CASSLMGQDFLRNGYTF
>TRBV14
CASSQLVKLFNSPLHF
>TRBV6-2/TRBV6-3
CASSYYWTGEGTEAFF
>TRBV5-1
CASSPGVAELYQETQYF
>TRBV4-1
CASSERSFNQPQHF
>TRBV7-2
CASSVMAGAVNTEAFF
>TRBV7-9
CASSLGALPTVSGNTIYF
>TRBV10-3
CAISDSQGGWTEAFF
>TRBV6-4
CASSERTGAPYGYTF
>TRBV7-9
CASSFGLNEQFF
>TRBV19
CASSPSGGDGYTF
>TRBV2
CASRVAGGSFTGELFF
>TRBV5-1
CASSLEQARGSNQPQHF
>TRBV3-1/TRBV3-2
CASSQLGRFGYTF
>TRBV29-1
CSVGQSETQYF
>TRBV27
CASSSTGVRIKALFDTQYF
>TRBV30
CAWSGLAGFDTGELFF
>TRBV18
CASSPTGTGDLTEAFF
>TRBV5-1
CASSLDSTGKVTQYF
>TRBV4-1
CASSHGGAGNTIYF
>TRBV15
CATSPIARNEQFF
>TRBV3-1/TRBV3-2
CASGVEYEQYF
>TRBV5-1
CASSLGGTESYEQYF
>TRBV7-6
CASSPGTGDPYGYTF
>TRBV10-3
CAISDLGQGTKVTEAFF
>TRBV7-8
CASSQGQGMGEKLFF
>TRBV3-1/TRBV3-2
CASSQDGRGRGRGYTF
>TRBV7-9
CASSSGTVGGQPQHF
>TRBV5-1
CASSLIPGGTEAFF
>TRBV4-2
CASSQDSSGGTGETQYF
>TRBV27
CASSLSGTYNSPLHF
>TRBV11-3
CASSLGQGTDEQYF
>TRBV19
CASSIGDRGGNSPLHF
>TRBV5-5
CASSFRGQQNTEAFF
>TRBV5-4
CASGTSGSTDTQYF
>TRBV27
CASSLSSSNEKLFF
>TRBV3-1/TRBV3-2
CASSPRTERRGYTF
>TRBV5-5
CASSLGQDFYGYTF
>TRBV19
CASEEGEAFF
>TRBV7-6
CASSLYQGAIAGGSYEQYF
>TRBV6-4
CASSEGRAWADTQYF
>TRBV7-2
CASSRNRDNTDTQYF
>TRBV5-1
CASSFTGAGEKLFF
>TRBV30
CACPFAGGVGELFF